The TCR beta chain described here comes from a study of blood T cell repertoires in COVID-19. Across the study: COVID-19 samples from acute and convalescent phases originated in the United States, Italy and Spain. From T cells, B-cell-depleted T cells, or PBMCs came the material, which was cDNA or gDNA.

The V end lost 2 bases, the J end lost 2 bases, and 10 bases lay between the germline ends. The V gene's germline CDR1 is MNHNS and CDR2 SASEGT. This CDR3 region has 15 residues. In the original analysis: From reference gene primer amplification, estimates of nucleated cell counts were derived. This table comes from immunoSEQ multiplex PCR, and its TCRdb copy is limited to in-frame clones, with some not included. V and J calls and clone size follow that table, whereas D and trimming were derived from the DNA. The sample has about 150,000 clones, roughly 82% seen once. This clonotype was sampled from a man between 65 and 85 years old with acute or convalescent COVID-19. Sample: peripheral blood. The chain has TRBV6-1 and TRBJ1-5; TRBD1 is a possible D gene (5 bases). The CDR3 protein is CASSEQRGRNQPQHF. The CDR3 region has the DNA TGTGCCAGCAGTGAACAAAGGGGTCGCAATCAGCCCCAGCATTTT.